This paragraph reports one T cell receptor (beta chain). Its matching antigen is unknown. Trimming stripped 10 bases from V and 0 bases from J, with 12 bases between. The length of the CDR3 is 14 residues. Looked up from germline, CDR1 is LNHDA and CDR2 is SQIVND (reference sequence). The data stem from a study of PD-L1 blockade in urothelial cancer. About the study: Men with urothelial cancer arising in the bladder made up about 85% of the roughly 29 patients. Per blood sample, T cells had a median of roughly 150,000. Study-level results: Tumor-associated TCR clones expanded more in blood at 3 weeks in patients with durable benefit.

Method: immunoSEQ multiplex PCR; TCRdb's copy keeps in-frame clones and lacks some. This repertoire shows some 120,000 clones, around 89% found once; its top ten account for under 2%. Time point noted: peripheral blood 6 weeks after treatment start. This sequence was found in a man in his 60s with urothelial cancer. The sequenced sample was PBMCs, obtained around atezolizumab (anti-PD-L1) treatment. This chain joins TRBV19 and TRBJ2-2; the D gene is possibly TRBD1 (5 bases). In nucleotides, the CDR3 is TGTGCCACCAGGACATTAGCGAACACCGGGGAGCTGTTTTTT. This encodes CATRTLANTGELFF.